The rows below give T cell receptor beta chains drawn from one sample of a study of T cell responses to AZD1222 COVID-19 vaccine. Produced via immunoSEQ multiplex PCR; TCRdb's table is partial and in-frame only. This sample has roughly 62,000 clones, with 65% to 80% found just once. Sequences were derived from peripheral blood, sampled on day 0 of AZD1222 vaccination. Receptors were obtained from an adult in good health. CDR3s include the opening cysteine and the closing phenylalanine or tryptophan. A D gene is named only where the DNA matches it firmly. Clone size is shown for a subset of rows, as once, few, many or a class of expanded clone.

j_gene	d_gene	v_gene	abundance	CDR3nt	CDR3aa
TRBJ2-5	.	TRBV7-9	.	TGTGCCAGCAGCTTTGTCCATGGGGTAGGGGGGACCCAGTACTTC	CASSFVHGVGGTQYF
TRBJ2-1	TRBD2	TRBV6-2/TRBV6-3	.	TGTGCCAGCAGTTACTCGAGGACTAGCGGGGGCAATGAGCAGTTCTTC	CASSYSRTSGGNEQFF
TRBJ1-2	.	TRBV6-4	once	TGTGCCAGCAGTGACTCGCTAGGTGGCTACACCTTC	CASSDSLGGYTF
TRBJ1-2	.	TRBV2	once	TGTGCCAGCACCGGGCCGGTAACATATGGCTACACCTTC	CASTGPVTYGYTF
TRBJ2-2	.	TRBV12-3/TRBV12-4	once	TGTGCCAGCAGTTTCGGGGCTGGGGAGCTGTTTTTT	CASSFGAGELFF
TRBJ2-7	.	TRBV11-2	few	TGTGCCAGCAGCTTAGACTCGGGTCCCGAGCAGTACTTC	CASSLDSGPEQYF
TRBJ1-5	TRBD1	TRBV19	.	TGTGCCAGTAGTATTGGGACAGGGGGGAATCAGCCCCAGCATTTT	CASSIGTGGNQPQHF
TRBJ1-2	.	TRBV27	.	TGTGCCAGCAGCCCCCGGTTTGGGGCCTATGGCTACACCTTC	CASSPRFGAYGYTF
TRBJ1-2	.	TRBV9	.	TGTGCCAGCAGCATAGGTCCCTATGGCTACACCTTC	CASSIGPYGYTF
TRBJ2-3	.	TRBV11-3	.	TGTGCCAGCAGCTCGTCCACTAGGGGAGATACGCAGTATTTT	CASSSSTRGDTQYF
TRBJ1-2	TRBD1	TRBV4-3	few	TGCGCCAGCAGCCCCACGACAGGGTTCCGCTATGGCTACACCTTC	CASSPTTGFRYGYTF
TRBJ1-2	.	TRBV29-1	few	TGCAGCGTGCGAGTGGGGGTCTGGGGCTACACCTTC	CSVRVGVWGYTF
TRBJ1-1	TRBD1	TRBV6-5	.	TGTGCCAGCAGTTCGGAGGGGACAGGGAGATCTTTCTTT	CASSSEGTGRSFF
TRBJ1-4	.	TRBV18	.	TGTGCCAGCTCACCAAAGGCAGGGTTGGGTGAAAAACTGTTTTTT	CASSPKAGLGEKLFF
TRBJ2-5	.	TRBV7-2	.	TGTGCCAGCAGCTTACATTTGGCGGGGCGGGGAGAGACCCAGTACTTC	CASSLHLAGRGETQYF
TRBJ2-7	TRBD2	TRBV7-2	once	TGTGCCAGCAGCCGGACTAGCGGGCGATCCTACGAGCAGTACTTC	CASSRTSGRSYEQYF
TRBJ2-7	.	TRBV19	.	TGTGCCAGTAGAGGCAGATCAAACGAGCAGTACTTC	CASRGRSNEQYF
TRBJ2-2	.	TRBV5-1	.	TGCGCCAGCAGCTCAGAGGGTTTCCCGGAGCTGTTTTTT	CASSSEGFPELFF
TRBJ1-6	.	TRBV12-3/TRBV12-4	.	TGTGCCAGCAGTTTATCAGGGAGGGCACCCCTCCACTTT	CASSLSGRAPLHF
TRBJ1-6	TRBD1	TRBV15	.	TGTGCCACCAGCCCGGACAGGGCAGGTTCACCCCTCCACTTT	CATSPDRAGSPLHF
TRBJ1-1	.	TRBV7-9	.	TGTGCCAGCAGCCCCGAGGGCAGCATGAACACTGAAGCTTTCTTT	CASSPEGSMNTEAFF
TRBJ2-2	.	TRBV14	.	TGTGCCAGCAGCCAACAGGGGTACACCGGGGAGCTGTTTTTT	CASSQQGYTGELFF
TRBJ2-7	.	TRBV3-1/TRBV3-2	.	TGTGCCAGCAGCCAAGATTGGACACAAGTCTACGAGCAGTACTTC	CASSQDWTQVYEQYF
TRBJ1-1	.	TRBV9	.	TGTGCCAGCAGCGTAGAAGGAGGCCCGTTGACGGGTGAAGCTTTCTTT	CASSVEGGPLTGEAFF
TRBJ2-7	.	TRBV30	.	TGTGCCTGGAGTCCCGGGACGGGAGAGCAGTACTTC	CAWSPGTGEQYF
TRBJ2-1	.	TRBV7-9	.	TGTGCCAGCAGCCCGGGACTGATGAGCTCCTACAATGAGCAGTTCTTC	CASSPGLMSSYNEQFF
TRBJ2-3	TRBD1	TRBV24-1	once	TGTGCCACCAGTGATTTCGGCAGGGGGTCGGATACGCAGTATTTT	CATSDFGRGSDTQYF
TRBJ2-5	TRBD1	TRBV10-2	.	TGCGCCAGCAGTGAGCCCCCCGGGACAGGAAAAGAGACCCAGTACTTC	CASSEPPGTGKETQYF
TRBJ2-7	TRBD1	TRBV6-2/TRBV6-3	.	TGTGCCAGCAGTTACTACCTCGGACAGGTACTCTCCTACGAGCAGTACTTC	CASSYYLGQVLSYEQYF
TRBJ2-3	TRBD2	TRBV7-6	few	TGTGCCAGCAGCTTAGGGGACGGGGGGGCCTATACGCAGTATTTT	CASSLGDGGAYTQYF
TRBJ2-3	.	TRBV24-1	.	TGTGCCACCAGTGGTTCGGAAACTACGCAGTATTTT	CATSGSETTQYF
TRBJ1-3	.	TRBV9	.	TGTGCCAGCAGCGCAGGGCCTAACTCTGGAAACACCATATATTTT	CASSAGPNSGNTIYF
TRBJ1-1	TRBD1	TRBV7-2	.	TGTGCCAGCAGCTTAGTTCGACTGACAGGGGAAACTCGGGCTTTCTTT	CASSLVRLTGETRAFF
TRBJ1-1	.	TRBV21-1	.	TGTGCCAGCAGCATGGGAAAGAACACTGAAGCTTTCTTT	CASSMGKNTEAFF
TRBJ1-1	.	TRBV2	.	TGTGCCAGCAGTGAATCCGGGACACGGGGAAAGTATACTGAAGCTTTCTTT	CASSESGTRGKYTEAFF
TRBJ2-7	.	TRBV5-4	.	TGTGCCAGCAGCTTGGGGGCAGTATCGTCCTACGAGCAGTACTTC	CASSLGAVSSYEQYF
TRBJ2-7	.	TRBV27	few	TGTGCCAGCAGCCCAGTCGGGACCCGGGGCTACGAGCAGTACTTC	CASSPVGTRGYEQYF
TRBJ2-2	TRBD2	TRBV27	.	TGTGCCAGCAGCTCCCCGGCCGGAACGGGGGGGCCCGGGGAGCTGTTTTTT	CASSSPAGTGGPGELFF
TRBJ2-3	TRBD2	TRBV7-9	few	TGTGCCAGCAGCTCCGGGACTAGCGGGGGATTTACCACAGATACGCAGTATTTT	CASSSGTSGGFTTDTQYF
TRBJ1-2	TRBD1	TRBV11-1	medium-sized	TGTGCCAGCAGCCCCGACAGGGGCTATGGCTACACCTTC	CASSPDRGYGYTF
TRBJ2-1	.	TRBV4-3	.	TGCGCCAGCAGCCAAGGAATTAGTTACGGTAATGAGCAGTTCTTC	CASSQGISYGNEQFF
TRBJ1-6	.	TRBV10-3	.	TGTGCCATCAGTGAGTCGGGAGAGGGTAATTCACCCCTCCACTTT	CAISESGEGNSPLHF
TRBJ1-3	.	TRBV30	few	TGTGCCTGGAGTCCTGCCAGTCCCGGAAACACCATATATTTT	CAWSPASPGNTIYF
TRBJ1-2	.	TRBV10-3	.	TGTGCCATCAGTGAGCTTCAGGTATACCACACCTTC	CAISELQVYHTF
TRBJ2-2	TRBD1	TRBV4-2	once	TGTGCCAGCAGCCAGGGGACAGGTACCGGGGAGCTGTTTTTT	CASSQGTGTGELFF
TRBJ2-3	.	TRBV27	.	TGTGCCAGCAGTTTATCGGCGGGGTCAGATACGCAGTATTTT	CASSLSAGSDTQYF
TRBJ1-3	.	TRBV30	.	TGTGCCTGGAGTGTAGTAGGCTCTGGAAACACCATATATTTT	CAWSVVGSGNTIYF
TRBJ2-1	TRBD1	TRBV5-6	.	TGTGCCAGCAGCCTGGGACAGGGGCATTTCGGTGAGCAGTTCTTC	CASSLGQGHFGEQFF
TRBJ1-5	.	TRBV12-3/TRBV12-4	.	TGTGCCAGCAGTTCGAGGGTAAATCAGCCCCAGCATTTT	CASSSRVNQPQHF
TRBJ2-1	.	TRBV4-1	.	TGCGCCAGCAGCCAAAGGAGCGCTTGGGAGCAGTTCTTC	CASSQRSAWEQFF
TRBJ1-2	.	TRBV3-1/TRBV3-2	once	TGTGCCAGCAGCCAAGATCTGGGCTATGGCTACACCTTC	CASSQDLGYGYTF
TRBJ2-5	.	TRBV9	once	TGTGCCAGCAGCGGACCCTACATGGGGGAGACCCAGTACTTC	CASSGPYMGETQYF
TRBJ1-2	.	TRBV4-3	.	TGCGCCAGCAGCCAAGGTAGTCAATTGACCTTGGACTATGGCTACACCTTC	CASSQGSQLTLDYGYTF
TRBJ2-2	.	TRBV10-3	.	TGTGCCATCAGTGACGTCCCTGGCGTAGGTACCGGGGAGCTGTTTTTT	CAISDVPGVGTGELFF
TRBJ2-1	.	TRBV12-3/TRBV12-4	few	TGTGCCAGCAGTCTTACAGGGTATGGTGAGCAGTTCTTC	CASSLTGYGEQFF